This TCR beta chain was observed in a study of response to subunit inactivated influenza vaccine. A single record per CDR3 protein comes from TCRdb applying MiXCR to the RT-PCR reads. This repertoire shows around 760,000 distinct CDR3 sequences, over 11% found once; its top ten account for 5.5% to 8%. The V gene end was trimmed by 6 bases and the J gene end by 1 base; junction bases not matched to a gene: 8. Germline assignment: CDR1 ENHRY and CDR2 SYGVKD. This CDR3 is built from 15 residues. This clonotype was seen a handful of times. The antigen remains unidentified. Regarding the study as a whole: With each seasonal influenza vaccination, the authors suggested, few new T cells are recruited.

V is TRBV10-3 and J is TRBJ1-1; TRBD1 matches 7 bases. Here the sequenced sample was PBMCs from blood, taken approximately 15 days before vaccination. The TCR sequence derives from a man aged 50 or older who received an inactivated influenza vaccine. This CDR3 is CAIRGTARQNTEAFF. CDR3 DNA sequence: TGTGCCATCAGAGGGACAGCAAGACAGAACACTGAAGCTTTCTTT.